Listed here are 27 T cell receptor beta chains from one sample, sequenced in a study of CD8+ T cells in alopecia areata. RNA extraction was followed by reverse transcription into cDNA, which acted as the sequencing template. Clones were read by immunoSEQ multiplex PCR, and TCRdb kept only the in-frame ones, dropping some. This table has some 170,000 clones, approximately 65% appearing once. Sequencing was performed on CD8+ T cells sorted from blood, taken at week 0. The receptors were gathered from a human donor with alopecia areata.

This chain connects TRBV7-2 to TRBJ1-5, with D perhaps TRBD1 (5 bases). V was trimmed by 4 bases and J by 2 bases, leaving 9 bases between them. Germline-derived CDR1 and CDR2 are SGHTA and FQGNSA. The CDR3 length is 14 residues. Here the CDR3 reads CASSSPGGNQPQHF. CDR3 DNA sequence: TGTGCCAGCAGCTCCCCGGGGGGCAATCAGCCCCAGCATTTT.

This sequence joins TRBV2 and TRBJ2-1; tentative D call: TRBD2 (7 bases). Trimming left V 7 bases short and J 4 bases short, with 23 bases between. Germline CDR1 SNHLY, CDR2 FYNNEI. This CDR3 region has 17 residues. The CDR3 DNA reads as TGTGCCAGCATACCGGGGGGCCCCAAAAGAGGATACAATGAGCAGTTCTTC. Residues: CASIPGGPKRGYNEQFF.

The chain has TRBV15 and TRBJ2-6; perhaps TRBD1 as D (5 bases). The germline V gene has CDR1 LNHNV and CDR2 YYDKDF (reference sequence). This CDR3 is built from 16 residues. Trimming pared 0 bases from V and 1 base from J, leaving 7 bases between. The CDR3 DNA follows: TGTGCCACCAGCAGAGACAGGGTTTCTGGGGCCAACGTCCTGACTTTC. Amino acids: CATSRDRVSGANVLTF.

The V call is TRBV15, the J call TRBJ1-2; TRBD1 might be the D (5 bases). Germline V gene sequence: CDR1 LNHNV, CDR2 YYDKDF (reference sequence). Trimming cost V 5 bases and J 8 bases, with 18 bases left between them. The CDR3 contains 14 residues. This CDR3 reads CATSAGQGSRGYTF. DNA of the CDR3: TGTGCCACCAGCGCGGGCCAGGGAAGTCGGGGCTACACCTTC.

This clone was detected only once. The chain links TRBV6-5 to TRBJ1-1, with 7 bases fitting TRBD1. The CDR3 covers 15 residues. Trimming took 0 bases from V and 0 from J; bases not matched to a gene: 1. Germline-derived CDR1 and CDR2 are MNHEY and SVGAGI. CDR3 in amino acids: CASSYSTGMNTEAFF. DNA of the CDR3: TGTGCCAGCAGTTACTCGACAGGGATGAACACTGAAGCTTTCTTT.

This rearrangement joins TRBV11-1 to TRBJ2-1; 7 nucleotides align to TRBD2. From germline, CDR1 is SGHAT and CDR2 FQDESV (reference sequence). The trim removed 4 bases at V and 8 bases at J, leaving 11 bases unmatched. The CDR3 consists of 15 residues. The DNA of the CDR3 is TGTGCCAGCAGCTCTTCCTCGGGGGGTCAGGATGAGCAGTTCTTC. Its protein is CASSSSSGGQDEQFF.

The V gene is TRBV9, the J gene TRBJ2-3; D remains unclear. The CDR3 contains 11 residues. The ends were cut back, 4 bases at V and 2 bases at J, with 2 bases in the middle. Germline values: CDR1 SGDLS, CDR2 YYNGEE. The DNA of the CDR3 is TGTGCCAGCAGCATCACAGATACGCAGTATTTT. Its translation is CASSITDTQYF.

This clone was observed a few times. The chain links TRBV7-9 to TRBJ2-5; TRBD2 matches 8 bases. The CDR3 has 16 amino acids. The ends lost 5 bases at V and 4 bases at J; junction bases unmatched: 12. Germline CDR1 reads SEHNR; CDR2 reads FQNEAQ (reference sequence). CDR3 residues: CASSVPKRGPGETQYF. CDR3 in DNA: TGTGCCAGCAGCGTACCAAAGCGGGGGCCGGGAGAGACCCAGTACTTC.

CDR3 coding DNA: TGCAGCGTTGAAGATCCAGGGAGGGAAGGCTACGAGCAGTACTTC. Translating gives CSVEDPGREGYEQYF. This rearrangement joins TRBV29-1 to TRBJ2-7; 7 positions agree with TRBD2. From germline, CDR1 is SQVTM and CDR2 ANQGSEA. V trimming: 0 bases; J trimming: 3 bases; junction bases outside the gene matches: 8. The CDR3 is 15 residues long.

CDR3 nucleotide sequence: TGTGCCAGCAGGGAGGCAGGGTGGAACTATGGCTACACCTTC. Its protein product is CASREAGWNYGYTF. This chain links TRBV25-1 with TRBJ1-2; a possible D gene is TRBD1 (5 bases). V was shortened by 6 bases and J by 2 bases, with 13 bases between the two germline ends. CDR3 size: 14 residues. Per the germline V gene, CDR1 is MGHDK and CDR2 is SYGVNS.

This clone was seen a handful of times. The V call is TRBV15, the J call TRBJ1-3; 7 nucleotides agree with TRBD1. V lost 1 base, J lost 0 bases, and 6 bases stayed unmatched. CDR3 length equals 17 residues. Looked up from germline, CDR1 is LNHNV and CDR2 is YYDKDF (reference sequence). The CDR3 loop is CATSRGVGGTSGNTIYF. For the CDR3, the DNA is TGTGCCACCAGCAGAGGGGTAGGGGGCACCTCTGGAAACACCATATATTTT.

V gene TRBV29-1 combines with J gene TRBJ2-1, with TRBD1 as a possible D gene (5 bases). V lost 6 bases and J lost 4, with 10 bases in between. The CDR3 is 12 amino acids. CDR1 is SQVTM, CDR2 ANQGSEA, per germline. CDR3 residues: CSVQTAYNEQFF. In nucleotides, the CDR3 is TGCAGCGTCCAGACAGCTTACAATGAGCAGTTCTTC.

The chain couples TRBV4-1 to TRBJ2-5; 10 nucleotides align to TRBD2. Per germline, CDR1 MGHRA and CDR2 YSYEKL. V lost 0 bases and J lost 5; bases outside the gene matches: 15. This CDR3 has 19 residues. The CDR3 region has the DNA TGCGCCAGCAGCCAAGATGACCGAGTAAGCGGGGGGGTGTCGGAGACCCAGTACTTC. It is translated as CASSQDDRVSGGVSETQYF.

The CDR3 loop reads CASSQFWSGGPRETQYF. In DNA, the CDR3 is TGTGCCAGCAGCCAATTCTGGTCGGGGGGGCCCAGAGAGACCCAGTACTTC. The gene calls are TRBV14 and TRBJ2-5; 8 bases map to TRBD2. CDR3 size: 17 residues. Per the germline V gene, CDR1 is SGHDN and CDR2 is FVKESK. V was pared by 2 bases and J by 4 bases, with 12 bases of the junction left unmatched.

This chain joins TRBV7-9 and TRBJ2-2; perhaps TRBD2 as D (5 bases). The CDR3 contains 14 residues. The germline V gene encodes CDR1 SEHNR and CDR2 FQNEAQ (reference sequence). V lost 4 bases and J 6 bases, leaving 12 bases between the germline ends. This CDR3 reads CASSSLGVAGELFF. CDR3 DNA: TGTGCCAGCAGCTCACTCGGGGTGGCCGGGGAGCTGTTTTTT.

The chain is built from TRBV5-1 and TRBJ1-2; 8 positions match TRBD1. The CDR3 has 12 amino acids. Germline V gene sequence: CDR1 SGHRS, CDR2 YFSETQ. Losses at the gene ends were 3 bases for V and 8 bases for J; bases not matched to a gene: 3. In nucleotides, the CDR3 is TGCGCCAGCAGCTGGACAGGGAGCGGCTACACCTTC. It encodes CASSWTGSGYTF.

This chain uses TRBV5-6 with TRBJ1-2; D is unresolved. This CDR3 region has 14 residues. Germline loops: CDR1 SGHDT, CDR2 YYEEEE. Trimming stripped 0 bases from V and 4 bases from J, with 10 bases between. The CDR3 DNA sequence: TGTGCCAGCAGCTTGGGGGGAGTCCTCTATGGCTACACCTTC. This translates into CASSLGGVLYGYTF.

The V and J genes are TRBV5-1 and TRBJ2-1, with D uncertain. From germline, CDR1 is SGHRS and CDR2 YFSETQ. CDR3 length: 12 residues. V shed 4 bases and J shed 6 bases, with 8 bases lying between them. The CDR3 region is CASSPESNEQFF. The DNA of the CDR3 is TGCGCCAGCAGCCCGGAGAGCAATGAGCAGTTCTTC.

V gene TRBV4-1 combines with J gene TRBJ2-2, with 8 nucleotides matching TRBD1. Per germline, CDR1 MGHRA and CDR2 YSYEKL. V lost 2 bases to trimming and J lost 3 bases; unmatched junction nucleotides: 2. This CDR3 region has 15 residues. CDR3 loop: CASSQRTGHTGELFF. In DNA, the CDR3 is TGCGCCAGCAGCCAACGGACAGGGCACACCGGGGAGCTGTTTTTT.

This clone turned up a few times. The chain recombines TRBV6-1 with TRBJ1-5; D gene unclear. V was shortened by 7 bases and J by 0 bases, with 4 bases between the two germline ends. Germline loops: CDR1 MNHNS, CDR2 SASEGT. This CDR3 contains 12 residues. The CDR3 here is CASKVSNQPQHF. The CDR3 coding sequence is TGTGCCAGCAAGGTTAGCAATCAGCCCCAGCATTTT.

The gene calls are TRBV13 and TRBJ2-7; D remains ambiguous. CDR3 length: 14 residues. Germline-derived CDR1 and CDR2 are PRHDT and FYEKMQ (reference sequence). V was pared by 4 bases and J by 3 bases, with 13 bases between. CDR3 protein: CASSSWAVDYEQYF. The CDR3 nucleotides are TGTGCCAGCAGCTCGTGGGCCGTCGACTACGAGCAGTACTTC. Full variable domain (remainder filled in from reference TRBV13 and TRBJ2-7): AAGVIQSPRHLIKEKRETATLKCYPIPRHDTVYWYQQGPGQDPQFLISFYEKMQSDKGSIPDRFSAQQFSDYHSELNMSSLELGDSALYFCASSSWAVDYEQYFGPGTRLTVT.

This chain uses TRBV5-6 with TRBJ1-4; no firm D call. There are 13 residues in the CDR3. The V end was cut by 0 bases, the J end by 8 bases, with 8 bases between. The germline gives CDR1 SGHDT, CDR2 YYEEEE. CDR3 residues: CASSLGSVEKLFF. The CDR3 DNA reads TGTGCCAGCAGCTTGGGATCGGTAGAAAAACTGTTTTTT.

Comment on this clone: Other DNA variants within this sample encode the same CDR3. J is TRBJ2-2 and V is TRBV30; D gene uncertain. Germline CDR1 GTSNPN, CDR2 SVGIG (reference sequence). The V gene lost 1 base and the J gene lost 5 bases, with 5 bases spanning the gap. CDR3 length equals 12 residues. CDR3 nucleotide sequence: TGTGCCTGGAGTGCGGGTACCGGGGAGCTGTTTTTT. Its protein product is CAWSAGTGELFF.

Only one count was recorded for this clone. The chain links TRBV9 to TRBJ2-1; D is unresolved. Germline CDR1 reads SGDLS; CDR2 reads YYNGEE. The CDR3 length is 12 residues. The V end was cut by 2 bases, the J end by 7 bases, with 7 bases between. DNA for the CDR3: TGTGCCAGCAGCGTTACCAGGAATGAGCAGTTCTTC. Encoded protein: CASSVTRNEQFF.

The chain joins TRBV29-1 to TRBJ2-1; D ambiguous. CDR3 length equals 13 residues. V gave up 7 bases and J gave up 8 bases, with 18 bases separating them. Germline values: CDR1 SQVTM, CDR2 ANQGSEA. The DNA for the CDR3 is TGCAGCGACACATCACGACCGGTCCATGAGCAGTTCTTC. Encoded protein: CSDTSRPVHEQFF.

The gene calls are TRBV15 and TRBJ1-2; D may be TRBD1 (6 bases). Trimming shortened V by 1 base and J by 8 bases, and 14 bases separated the two germline ends. Germline CDR1 and CDR2: LNHNV and YYDKDF (reference sequence). The CDR3 is 14 amino acids. CDR3 in amino acids: CATSRVRTDEGYTF. The CDR3 nucleotides read TGTGCCACCAGCAGAGTGAGGACAGATGAGGGCTACACCTTC.

In its sample, this clone was seen a few times. The CDR3 region is CAWSPTGGSQPQHF. Written as DNA, the CDR3 is TGTGCCTGGAGTCCGACAGGGGGGTCTCAGCCCCAGCATTTT. This rearrangement joins TRBV30 to TRBJ1-5, with 9 bases fitting TRBD1. V lost 2 bases, J lost 6 bases, and 5 bases stayed unmatched. CDR1 is GTSNPN, CDR2 SVGIG, per germline (reference sequence). The CDR3 covers 14 residues. Together with reference TRBV30 and TRBJ1-5, the CDR3 gives the full variable domain: SQTIHQWPATLVQPVGSPLSLECTVEGTSNPNLYWYRQAAGRGLQLLFYSVGIGQISSEVPQNLSASRPQDRQFILSSKKLLLSDSGFYLCAWSPTGGSQPQHFGDGTRLSIL.